The T cell receptor (beta chain) described here comes from a study of cytomegalovirus exposure and HLA in healthy donors. About this clone: Its antigen is as yet unknown.

The method was immunoSEQ multiplex PCR; TCRdb's version includes in-frame clones alone and lacks a portion of them. The data contain some 110,000 clones, about 88% of them seen just once; the ten biggest clones take up about 4%. Study results and caveats: Most TCR sequences were seen very rarely across donors, but some public TCRs occurred in many. In vitro testing confirmed a few CMV-associated chains as specific for CMV antigens.

Sequencing input: PBMCs. The receptor was isolated from a woman between 18 and 29 years old in good health and CMV-seropositive.

The CDR3 here is CASSPVGPPDSHYGYTF. The CDR3 coding sequence is TGTGCCAGCTCACCAGTTGGGCCCCCCGACAGCCACTATGGCTACACCTTC. This rearrangement joins TRBV18 to TRBJ1-2; a possible D gene is TRBD1 (5 bases). The CDR3 extends over 17 amino acids. CDR1 and CDR2 (germline): KGHSH, LQKENI. The ends were cut back, 2 bases at V and 3 bases at J, with 19 bases in the middle. Full variable domain (missing parts from reference TRBV18 and TRBJ1-2): NAGVMQNPRHLVRRRGQEARLRCSPMKGHSHVYWYRQLPEEGLKFMVYLQKENIIDESGMPKERFSAEFPKEGPSILRIQQVVRGDSAAYFCASSPVGPPDSHYGYTFGSGTRLTVV.